This TCR beta chain came from a study of cytotoxic CD8 clonotypes in ibrutinib-treated CLL. In the study overall: Recorded responses included about 25 partial and 2 complete; following median approximately 68 months, approximately 15 stayed remitted and roughly 12 progressed. Productive templates averaged 255,043 per sample, and productive rearrangements around 97,000.

Cryopreserved PBMCs were the source of roughly 2 micrograms of genomic DNA, which went to TCR beta libraries. Generated by immunoSEQ multiplex PCR, the TCRdb table keeps only in-frame clones and is missing some. The sample carries approximately 120,000 clones, under 70% recorded once. This material consisted of PBMCs, taken after 24 months of ibrutinib treatment. The TCR originated in a human donor with chronic lymphocytic leukemia.

Here the CDR3 DNA reads TGTGCCTGGAGTGGTAGCGGGAAGGTCACAGATACGCAGTATTTT. Translating it yields CAWSGSGKVTDTQYF. The chain couples TRBV30 to TRBJ2-3; 8 nucleotides agree with TRBD2. The V gene's germline CDR1 is GTSNPN and CDR2 SVGIG (reference sequence). The CDR3 covers 15 residues. The ends lost 1 base at V and 2 bases at J; junction bases unmatched: 5.